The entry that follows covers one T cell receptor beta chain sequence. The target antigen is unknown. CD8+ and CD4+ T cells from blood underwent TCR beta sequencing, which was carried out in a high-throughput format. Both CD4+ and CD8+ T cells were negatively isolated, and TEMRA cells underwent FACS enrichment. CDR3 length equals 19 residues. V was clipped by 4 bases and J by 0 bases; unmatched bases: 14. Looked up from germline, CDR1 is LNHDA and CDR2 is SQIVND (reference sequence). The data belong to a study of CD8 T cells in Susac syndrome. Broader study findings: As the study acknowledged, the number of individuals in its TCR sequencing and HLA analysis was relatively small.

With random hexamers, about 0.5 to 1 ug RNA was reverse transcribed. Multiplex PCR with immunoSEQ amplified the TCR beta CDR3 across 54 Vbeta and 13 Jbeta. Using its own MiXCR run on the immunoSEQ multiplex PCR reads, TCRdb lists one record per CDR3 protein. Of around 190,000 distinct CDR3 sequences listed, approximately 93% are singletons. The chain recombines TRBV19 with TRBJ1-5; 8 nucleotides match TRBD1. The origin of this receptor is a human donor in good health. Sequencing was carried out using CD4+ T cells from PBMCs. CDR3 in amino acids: CASSRRTGMGFNSNQPQHF. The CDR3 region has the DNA TGTGCCAGTAGTAGGAGGACAGGGATGGGGTTTAATAGCAATCAGCCCCAGCATTTT.